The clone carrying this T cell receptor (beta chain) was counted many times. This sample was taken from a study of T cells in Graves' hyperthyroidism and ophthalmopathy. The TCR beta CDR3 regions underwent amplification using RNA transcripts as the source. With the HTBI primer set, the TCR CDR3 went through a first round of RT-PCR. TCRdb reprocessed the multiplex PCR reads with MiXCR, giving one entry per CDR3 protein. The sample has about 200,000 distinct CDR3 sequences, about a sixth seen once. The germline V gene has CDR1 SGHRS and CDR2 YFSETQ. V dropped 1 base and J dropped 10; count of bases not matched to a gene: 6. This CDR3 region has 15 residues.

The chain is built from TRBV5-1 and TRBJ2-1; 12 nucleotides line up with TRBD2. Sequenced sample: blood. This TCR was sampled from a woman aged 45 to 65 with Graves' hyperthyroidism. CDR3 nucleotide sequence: TGCGCCAGCAGCTTGTCTAGCGGGAGGGCCAGGGAGCAGTTCTTC. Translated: CASSLSSGRAREQFF. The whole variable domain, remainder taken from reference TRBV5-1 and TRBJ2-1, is KAGVTQTPRYLIKTRGQQVTLSCSPISGHRSVSWYQQTPGQGLQFLFEYFSETQRNKGNFPGRFSGRQFSNSRSEMNVSTLELGDSALYLCASSLSSGRAREQFFGPGTRLTVL.